This paragraph reports one T cell receptor (beta chain). The antigen it binds to is not known. Base qualities are not recorded, but no much larger clone differs from it by a single base. From the germline V gene, CDR1 is MNHEY and CDR2 is SVGAGI. Between the V and J ends, shortened by 0 bases and 5 bases respectively, the junction contains 13 bases. Counted from cysteine to phenylalanine, this CDR3 has 15 amino acids. Of all the DNA, just the CDR3 is kept, 45 bases in frame from base 1. The sample belongs to a study of preoperative IRX-2 immunotherapy in early breast cancer (dated by TCRdb to about 2019). Library method: the immunoSEQ multiplex PCR assay. TCRdb holds this immuneACCESS table with in-frame rearrangements only. Some clones are missing; in checked studies, unresolved V genes explain under half, and the rest has no known cause. The sample includes 55,000 to 70,000 clones, with roughly 94% observed a single time. Jointly, the top ten make up around 1.7% of the sample.

The treatment or condition label on this specimen signifies: preoperative locoregional IRX-2 cytokine immunotherapy. The samples were obtained from a phase Ib study in which preoperative, locoregional IRX-2 cytokine immunotherapy intended to prime immune responses was tested. Patients with early-stage breast cancer who were given IRX-2 before surgery served as donors. Sample collection occurred from a patient treated with IRX-2 immunotherapy. The clonotype comes from a human donor with breast cancer. The rearranged chain carries TRBV6-5 and TRBJ2-5, with the D gene not clear enough to name. The DNA sequence follows: TGTGCCAGCAGTTACTCGGCGGATTGGTGGGAGACCCAGTACTTC. It translates as CASSYSADWWETQYF.